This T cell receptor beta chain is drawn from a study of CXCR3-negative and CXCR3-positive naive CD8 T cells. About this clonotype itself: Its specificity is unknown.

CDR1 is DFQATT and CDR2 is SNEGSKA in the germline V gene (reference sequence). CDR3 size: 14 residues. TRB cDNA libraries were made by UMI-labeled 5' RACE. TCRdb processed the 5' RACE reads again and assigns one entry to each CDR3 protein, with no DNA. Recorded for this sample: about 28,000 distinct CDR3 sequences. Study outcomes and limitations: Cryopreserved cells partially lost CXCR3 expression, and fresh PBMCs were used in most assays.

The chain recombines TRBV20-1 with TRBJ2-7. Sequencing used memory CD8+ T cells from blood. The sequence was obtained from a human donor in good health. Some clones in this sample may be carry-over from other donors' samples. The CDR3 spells CSARATTSFDEQYF.